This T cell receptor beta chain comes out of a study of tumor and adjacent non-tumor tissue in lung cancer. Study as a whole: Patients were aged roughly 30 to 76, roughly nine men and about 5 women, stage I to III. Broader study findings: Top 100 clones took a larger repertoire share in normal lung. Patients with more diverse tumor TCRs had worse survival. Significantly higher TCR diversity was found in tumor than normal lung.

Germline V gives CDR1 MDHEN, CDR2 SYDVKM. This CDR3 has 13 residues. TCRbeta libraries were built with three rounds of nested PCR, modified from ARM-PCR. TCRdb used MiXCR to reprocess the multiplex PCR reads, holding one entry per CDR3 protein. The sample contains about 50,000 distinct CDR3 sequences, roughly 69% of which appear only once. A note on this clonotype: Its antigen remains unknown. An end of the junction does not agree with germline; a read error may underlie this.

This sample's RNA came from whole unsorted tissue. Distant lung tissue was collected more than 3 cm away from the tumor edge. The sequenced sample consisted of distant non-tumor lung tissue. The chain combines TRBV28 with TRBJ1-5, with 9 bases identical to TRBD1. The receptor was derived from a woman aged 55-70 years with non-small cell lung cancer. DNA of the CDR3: TGTGCCAGCAGTAGGGACAGGGATCAGCACCAGCATTTT. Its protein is CASSRDRDQHQHF.